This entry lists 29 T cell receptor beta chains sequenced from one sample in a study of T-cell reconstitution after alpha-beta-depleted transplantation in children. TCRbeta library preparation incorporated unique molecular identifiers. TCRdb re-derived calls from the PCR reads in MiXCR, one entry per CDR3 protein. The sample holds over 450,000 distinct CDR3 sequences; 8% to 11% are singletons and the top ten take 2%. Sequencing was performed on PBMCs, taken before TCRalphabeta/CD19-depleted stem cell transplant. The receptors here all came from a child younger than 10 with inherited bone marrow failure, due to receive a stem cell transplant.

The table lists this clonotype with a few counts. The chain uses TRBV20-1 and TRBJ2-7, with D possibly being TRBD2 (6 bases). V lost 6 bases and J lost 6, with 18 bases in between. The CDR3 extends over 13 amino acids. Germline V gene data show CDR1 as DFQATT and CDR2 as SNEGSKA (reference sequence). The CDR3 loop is CSALTSRLVEQYF. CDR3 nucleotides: TGCAGTGCGTTGACCTCACGACTAGTCGAGCAGTACTTC.

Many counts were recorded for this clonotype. The CDR3 DNA reads TGCAGCGTTTGGCACAGGGTCGCTGGGGCCAACGTCCTGACTTTC. It specifies CSVWHRVAGANVLTF. The rearrangement links TRBV29-1 to TRBJ2-6; weak D call: TRBD1 (6 bases). Germline values: CDR1 SQVTM, CDR2 ANQGSEA. The CDR3 runs to 15 residues. V lost 5 bases and J 2 bases, leaving 13 bases between the germline ends.

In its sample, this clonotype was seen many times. CDR3 coding DNA: TGCGCCAGCAGCCAAGATTTCGGCCAGCCCCAGCATTTT. The encoded protein is CASSQDFGQPQHF. The gene calls are TRBV4-1 and TRBJ1-5, with D unclear. CDR1 is MGHRA, CDR2 YSYEKL, per germline. V dropped 0 bases and J dropped 7 bases, with 7 bases sitting between them. This CDR3 has 13 amino acids.

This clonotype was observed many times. In nucleotides, the CDR3 is TGCGCCAGCAGCTTGGCTAGCGGTACCCACAATGAGCAGTTCTTC. Translation gives CASSLASGTHNEQFF. V and J are TRBV5-1 and TRBJ2-1; 7 positions match TRBD2. This CDR3 region has 15 residues. Trimming cost V 0 bases and J 5 bases; bases outside gene matches: 5. The germline V gene encodes CDR1 SGHRS and CDR2 YFSETQ. The full variable domain, completed using reference TRBV5-1 and TRBJ2-1, is KAGVTQTPRYLIKTRGQQVTLSCSPISGHRSVSWYQQTPGQGLQFLFEYFSETQRNKGNFPGRFSGRQFSNSRSEMNVSTLELGDSALYLCASSLASGTHNEQFFGPGTRLTVL.

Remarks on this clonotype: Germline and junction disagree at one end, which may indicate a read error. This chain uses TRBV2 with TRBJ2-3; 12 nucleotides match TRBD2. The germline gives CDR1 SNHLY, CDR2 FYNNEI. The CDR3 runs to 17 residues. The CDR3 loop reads CASSTLAGGPLTDTRYF. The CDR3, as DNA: TGTGCCAGCAGTACCCTAGCGGGAGGGCCTTTAACAGATACGCGGTATTTT.

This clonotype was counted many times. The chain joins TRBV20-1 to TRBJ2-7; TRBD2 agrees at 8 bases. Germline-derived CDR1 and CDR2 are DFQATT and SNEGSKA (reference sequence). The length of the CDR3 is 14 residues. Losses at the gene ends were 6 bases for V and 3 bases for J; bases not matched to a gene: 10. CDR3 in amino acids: CSATGLVNNYEQYF. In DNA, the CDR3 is TGCAGTGCCACGGGACTAGTAAACAACTACGAGCAGTACTTC.

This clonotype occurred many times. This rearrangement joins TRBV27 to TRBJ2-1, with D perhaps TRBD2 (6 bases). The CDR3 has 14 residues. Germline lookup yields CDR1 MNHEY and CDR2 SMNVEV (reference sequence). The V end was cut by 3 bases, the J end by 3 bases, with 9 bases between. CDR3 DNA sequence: TGTGCCAGCAGTTTTAGCGGTTACTACAATGAGCAGTTCTTC. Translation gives CASSFSGYYNEQFF.

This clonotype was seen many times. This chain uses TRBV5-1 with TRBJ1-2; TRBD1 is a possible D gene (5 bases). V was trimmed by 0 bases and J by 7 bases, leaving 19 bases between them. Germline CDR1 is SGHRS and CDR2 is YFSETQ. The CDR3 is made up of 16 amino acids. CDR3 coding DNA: TGCGCCAGCAGCTTGGGCTCCTCGCCGGGGGTAGGTGGCTACACCTTC. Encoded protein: CASSLGSSPGVGGYTF.

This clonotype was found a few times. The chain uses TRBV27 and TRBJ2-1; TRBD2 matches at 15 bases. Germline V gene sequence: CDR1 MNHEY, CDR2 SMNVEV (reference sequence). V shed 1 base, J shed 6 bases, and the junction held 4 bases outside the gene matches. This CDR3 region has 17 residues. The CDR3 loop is CASSLLPGLAGGNEQFF. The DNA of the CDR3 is TGTGCCAGCAGTTTATTACCGGGACTAGCGGGAGGCAATGAGCAGTTCTTC.

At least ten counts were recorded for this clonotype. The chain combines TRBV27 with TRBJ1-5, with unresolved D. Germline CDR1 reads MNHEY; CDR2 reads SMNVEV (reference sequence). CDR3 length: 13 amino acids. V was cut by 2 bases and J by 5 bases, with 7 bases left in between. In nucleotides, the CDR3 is TGTGCCAGCAGTTTAATGTGGGATCAGCCCCAGCATTTT. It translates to CASSLMWDQPQHF.

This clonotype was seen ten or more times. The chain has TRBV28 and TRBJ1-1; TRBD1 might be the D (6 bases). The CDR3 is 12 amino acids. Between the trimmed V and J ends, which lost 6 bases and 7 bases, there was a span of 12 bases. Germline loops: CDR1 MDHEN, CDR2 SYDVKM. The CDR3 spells CASSPPRGEAFF. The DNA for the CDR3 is TGTGCCAGCAGCCCACCCAGGGGTGAAGCTTTCTTT.

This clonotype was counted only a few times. The CDR3 DNA reads TGCAGTGCCCCGACAGGGAGCTCCTACAATGAGCAGTTCTTC. Translating gives CSAPTGSSYNEQFF. The chain uses TRBV20-1 and TRBJ2-1, with 7 nucleotides matching TRBD1. J was trimmed by 0 bases and V by 6 bases; bases with no gene match: 5. The CDR3 sequence is 14 residues long. The germline CDR1 and CDR2 sequences are DFQATT and SNEGSKA (reference sequence).

The CDR3 region is CASSQGLLTDTQYF. The CDR3 nucleotides read TGTGCCAGCAGTCAGGGACTTCTCACAGATACGCAGTATTTT. The rearrangement joins TRBV6-5 to TRBJ2-3; a possible D gene is TRBD2 (6 bases). Germline V lookup: CDR1 MNHEY, CDR2 SVGAGI. The CDR3 contains 14 residues. V dropped 5 bases and J dropped 2 bases, with 11 bases sitting between them.

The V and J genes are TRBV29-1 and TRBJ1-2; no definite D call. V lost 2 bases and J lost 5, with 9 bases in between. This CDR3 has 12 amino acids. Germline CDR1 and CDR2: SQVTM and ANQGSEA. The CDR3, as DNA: TGCAGCGTTGAACGTGGAGGGTATGGCTACACCTTC. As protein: CSVERGGYGYTF.

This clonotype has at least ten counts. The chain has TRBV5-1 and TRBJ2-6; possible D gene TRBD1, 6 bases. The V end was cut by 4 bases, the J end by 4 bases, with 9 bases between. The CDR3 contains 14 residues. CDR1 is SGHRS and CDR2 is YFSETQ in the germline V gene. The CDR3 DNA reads TGCGCCAGCAGCAGGGACACGGGGGCCAACGTCCTGACTTTC. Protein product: CASSRDTGANVLTF.

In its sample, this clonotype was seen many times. The DNA for the CDR3 is TGTGCCAGCAGCTTAGTCTCTGCGGGAGCCTACAATGAGCAGTTCTTC. It codes for CASSLVSAGAYNEQFF. The V gene is TRBV7-9, the J gene TRBJ2-1; 7 nucleotides agree with TRBD2. The CDR3 totals 16 residues. From germline, CDR1 is SEHNR and CDR2 FQNEAQ (reference sequence). Trimming at V came to 1 base and at J to 2 bases, leaving 5 bases not matched to a gene.

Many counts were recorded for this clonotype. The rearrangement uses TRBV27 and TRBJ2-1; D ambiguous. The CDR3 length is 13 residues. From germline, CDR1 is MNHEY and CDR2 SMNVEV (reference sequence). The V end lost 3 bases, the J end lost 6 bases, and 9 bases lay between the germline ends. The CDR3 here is CASSFSAVNEQFF. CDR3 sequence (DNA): TGTGCCAGCAGTTTCTCAGCCGTCAATGAGCAGTTCTTC.

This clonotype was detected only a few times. The CDR3 loop is CAWGVAGGPYEQYF. CDR3 DNA sequence: TGTGCCTGGGGAGTAGCGGGAGGGCCCTACGAGCAGTACTTC. The chain is built from TRBV30 and TRBJ2-7, with 11 bases lining up with TRBD2. The CDR3 loop spans 14 amino acids. The V and J ends lost 5 bases and 2 bases, in that order; junction bases with no gene match: 5. CDR1 is GTSNPN, CDR2 SVGIG, per germline (reference sequence).

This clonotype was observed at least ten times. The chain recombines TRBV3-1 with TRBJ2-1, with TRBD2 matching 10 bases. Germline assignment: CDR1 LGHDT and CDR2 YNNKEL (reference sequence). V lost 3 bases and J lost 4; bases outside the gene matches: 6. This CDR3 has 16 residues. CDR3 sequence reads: CASSHNSGRPYNEQFF. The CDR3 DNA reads TGTGCCAGCAGCCATAATAGCGGGAGGCCATACAATGAGCAGTTCTTC.

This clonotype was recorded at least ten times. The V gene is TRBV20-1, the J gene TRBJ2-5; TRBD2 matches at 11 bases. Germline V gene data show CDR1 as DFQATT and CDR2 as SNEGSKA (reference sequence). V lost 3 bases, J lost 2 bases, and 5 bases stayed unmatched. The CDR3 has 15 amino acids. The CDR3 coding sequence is TGCAGTGCTAGGCCACTAGCGGGAGATCAAGAGACCCAGTACTTC. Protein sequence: CSARPLAGDQETQYF.

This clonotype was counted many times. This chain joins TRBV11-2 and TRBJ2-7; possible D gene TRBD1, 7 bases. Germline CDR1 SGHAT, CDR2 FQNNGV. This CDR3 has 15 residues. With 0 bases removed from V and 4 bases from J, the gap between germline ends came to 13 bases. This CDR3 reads CASSLDPGGLYEQYF. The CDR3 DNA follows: TGTGCCAGCAGCTTAGATCCAGGGGGGTTGTACGAGCAGTACTTC.

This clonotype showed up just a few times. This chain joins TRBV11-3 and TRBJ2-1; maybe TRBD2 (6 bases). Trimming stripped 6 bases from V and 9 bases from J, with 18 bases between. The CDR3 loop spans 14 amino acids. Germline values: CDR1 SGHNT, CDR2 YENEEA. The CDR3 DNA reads TGTGCCAGCAGTGAAGGCGGGAATCTTGTTGAGCAGTTCTTC. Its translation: CASSEGGNLVEQFF.

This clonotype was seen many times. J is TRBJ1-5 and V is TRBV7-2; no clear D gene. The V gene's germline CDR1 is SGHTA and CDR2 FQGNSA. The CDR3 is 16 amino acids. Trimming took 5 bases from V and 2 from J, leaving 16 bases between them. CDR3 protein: CASSPTRSGGNQPQHF. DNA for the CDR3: TGTGCCAGCAGCCCGACACGAAGTGGGGGCAATCAGCCCCAGCATTTT.

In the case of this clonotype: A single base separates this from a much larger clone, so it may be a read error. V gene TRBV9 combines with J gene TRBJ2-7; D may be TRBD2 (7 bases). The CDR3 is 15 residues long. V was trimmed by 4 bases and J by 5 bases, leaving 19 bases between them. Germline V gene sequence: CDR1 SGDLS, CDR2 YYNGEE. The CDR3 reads CASSTPQGREDEQYF. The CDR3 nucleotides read TGTGCCAGCAGCACCCCACAGGGACGGGAGGACGAGCAGTACTTC.

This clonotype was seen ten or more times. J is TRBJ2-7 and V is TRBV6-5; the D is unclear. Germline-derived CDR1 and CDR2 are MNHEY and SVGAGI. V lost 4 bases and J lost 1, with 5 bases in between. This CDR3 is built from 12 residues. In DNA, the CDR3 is TGTGCCAGCAGTTCCGCGTCCTACGAGCAGTACTTC. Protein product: CASSSASYEQYF.

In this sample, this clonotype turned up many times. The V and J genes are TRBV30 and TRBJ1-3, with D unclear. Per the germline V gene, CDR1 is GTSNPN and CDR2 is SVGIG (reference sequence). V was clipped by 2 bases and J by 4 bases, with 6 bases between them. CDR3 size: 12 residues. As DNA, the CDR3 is TGTGCCTGGAGTCTCTCAGGAAACACCATATATTTT. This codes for CAWSLSGNTIYF.

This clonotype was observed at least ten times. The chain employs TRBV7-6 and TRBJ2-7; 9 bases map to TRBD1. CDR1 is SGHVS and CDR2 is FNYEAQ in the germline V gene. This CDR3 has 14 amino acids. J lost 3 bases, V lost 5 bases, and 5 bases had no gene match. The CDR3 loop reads CASSPGTGNYEQYF. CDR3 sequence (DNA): TGTGCCAGCAGCCCCGGGACAGGGAACTACGAGCAGTACTTC.

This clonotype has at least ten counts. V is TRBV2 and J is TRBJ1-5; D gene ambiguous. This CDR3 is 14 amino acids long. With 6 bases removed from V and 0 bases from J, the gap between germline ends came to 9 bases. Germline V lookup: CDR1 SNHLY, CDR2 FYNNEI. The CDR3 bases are TGTGCCAGCAGCTTTATTTATAGCAATCAGCCCCAGCATTTT. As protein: CASSFIYSNQPQHF.

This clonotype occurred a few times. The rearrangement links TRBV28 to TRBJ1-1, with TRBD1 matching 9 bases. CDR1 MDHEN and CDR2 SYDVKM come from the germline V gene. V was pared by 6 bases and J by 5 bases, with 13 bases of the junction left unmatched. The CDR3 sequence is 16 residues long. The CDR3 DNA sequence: TGTGCCAGCAGACCACCGGGACAGGGACCGAAAACTGAAGCTTTCTTT. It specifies CASRPPGQGPKTEAFF.